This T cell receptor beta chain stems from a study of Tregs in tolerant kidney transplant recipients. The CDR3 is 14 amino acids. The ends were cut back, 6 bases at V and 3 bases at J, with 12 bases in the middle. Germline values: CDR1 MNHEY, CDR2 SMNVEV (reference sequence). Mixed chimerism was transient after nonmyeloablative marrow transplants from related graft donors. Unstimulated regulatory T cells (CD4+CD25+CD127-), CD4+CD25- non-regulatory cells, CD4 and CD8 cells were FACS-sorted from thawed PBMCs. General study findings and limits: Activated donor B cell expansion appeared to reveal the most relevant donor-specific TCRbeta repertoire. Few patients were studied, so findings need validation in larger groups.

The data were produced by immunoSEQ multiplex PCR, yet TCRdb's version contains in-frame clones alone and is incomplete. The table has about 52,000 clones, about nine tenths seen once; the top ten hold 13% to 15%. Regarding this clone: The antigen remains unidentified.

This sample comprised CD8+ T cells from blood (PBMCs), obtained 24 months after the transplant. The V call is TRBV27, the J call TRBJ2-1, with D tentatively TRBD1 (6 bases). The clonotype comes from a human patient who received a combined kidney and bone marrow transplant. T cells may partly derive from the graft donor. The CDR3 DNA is TGTGCCAGCAGACCCGGACAGAGCTACAATGAGCAGTTCTTC. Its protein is CASRPGQSYNEQFF.